This TCR beta chain appears in the sequencing data of a study of blood T cell repertoires in COVID-19. Only in-frame clones appear in the TCRdb table, and some are missing; sequencing was by immunoSEQ multiplex PCR. The sample lists about 280,000 clones, roughly 80% seen once, with roughly 5.3% in the top ten. Germline values: CDR1 SGHTA, CDR2 FQGNSA. The CDR3 is 14 amino acids. With 2 bases clipped from V and 8 bases from J, the junction kept 8 bases outside the gene matches. This TCR came from a man between 40 and 49 years old who had been exposed to COVID-19. Sequenced sample: PBMCs or T cells enriched from blood (not recorded which). This sequence joins TRBV7-2 and TRBJ1-2; the match to TRBD1 covers 7 bases. This CDR3 is CASSLPTGAGGYTF. The CDR3 region has the DNA TGTGCCAGCAGCTTACCTACAGGGGCTGGGGGCTACACCTTC.